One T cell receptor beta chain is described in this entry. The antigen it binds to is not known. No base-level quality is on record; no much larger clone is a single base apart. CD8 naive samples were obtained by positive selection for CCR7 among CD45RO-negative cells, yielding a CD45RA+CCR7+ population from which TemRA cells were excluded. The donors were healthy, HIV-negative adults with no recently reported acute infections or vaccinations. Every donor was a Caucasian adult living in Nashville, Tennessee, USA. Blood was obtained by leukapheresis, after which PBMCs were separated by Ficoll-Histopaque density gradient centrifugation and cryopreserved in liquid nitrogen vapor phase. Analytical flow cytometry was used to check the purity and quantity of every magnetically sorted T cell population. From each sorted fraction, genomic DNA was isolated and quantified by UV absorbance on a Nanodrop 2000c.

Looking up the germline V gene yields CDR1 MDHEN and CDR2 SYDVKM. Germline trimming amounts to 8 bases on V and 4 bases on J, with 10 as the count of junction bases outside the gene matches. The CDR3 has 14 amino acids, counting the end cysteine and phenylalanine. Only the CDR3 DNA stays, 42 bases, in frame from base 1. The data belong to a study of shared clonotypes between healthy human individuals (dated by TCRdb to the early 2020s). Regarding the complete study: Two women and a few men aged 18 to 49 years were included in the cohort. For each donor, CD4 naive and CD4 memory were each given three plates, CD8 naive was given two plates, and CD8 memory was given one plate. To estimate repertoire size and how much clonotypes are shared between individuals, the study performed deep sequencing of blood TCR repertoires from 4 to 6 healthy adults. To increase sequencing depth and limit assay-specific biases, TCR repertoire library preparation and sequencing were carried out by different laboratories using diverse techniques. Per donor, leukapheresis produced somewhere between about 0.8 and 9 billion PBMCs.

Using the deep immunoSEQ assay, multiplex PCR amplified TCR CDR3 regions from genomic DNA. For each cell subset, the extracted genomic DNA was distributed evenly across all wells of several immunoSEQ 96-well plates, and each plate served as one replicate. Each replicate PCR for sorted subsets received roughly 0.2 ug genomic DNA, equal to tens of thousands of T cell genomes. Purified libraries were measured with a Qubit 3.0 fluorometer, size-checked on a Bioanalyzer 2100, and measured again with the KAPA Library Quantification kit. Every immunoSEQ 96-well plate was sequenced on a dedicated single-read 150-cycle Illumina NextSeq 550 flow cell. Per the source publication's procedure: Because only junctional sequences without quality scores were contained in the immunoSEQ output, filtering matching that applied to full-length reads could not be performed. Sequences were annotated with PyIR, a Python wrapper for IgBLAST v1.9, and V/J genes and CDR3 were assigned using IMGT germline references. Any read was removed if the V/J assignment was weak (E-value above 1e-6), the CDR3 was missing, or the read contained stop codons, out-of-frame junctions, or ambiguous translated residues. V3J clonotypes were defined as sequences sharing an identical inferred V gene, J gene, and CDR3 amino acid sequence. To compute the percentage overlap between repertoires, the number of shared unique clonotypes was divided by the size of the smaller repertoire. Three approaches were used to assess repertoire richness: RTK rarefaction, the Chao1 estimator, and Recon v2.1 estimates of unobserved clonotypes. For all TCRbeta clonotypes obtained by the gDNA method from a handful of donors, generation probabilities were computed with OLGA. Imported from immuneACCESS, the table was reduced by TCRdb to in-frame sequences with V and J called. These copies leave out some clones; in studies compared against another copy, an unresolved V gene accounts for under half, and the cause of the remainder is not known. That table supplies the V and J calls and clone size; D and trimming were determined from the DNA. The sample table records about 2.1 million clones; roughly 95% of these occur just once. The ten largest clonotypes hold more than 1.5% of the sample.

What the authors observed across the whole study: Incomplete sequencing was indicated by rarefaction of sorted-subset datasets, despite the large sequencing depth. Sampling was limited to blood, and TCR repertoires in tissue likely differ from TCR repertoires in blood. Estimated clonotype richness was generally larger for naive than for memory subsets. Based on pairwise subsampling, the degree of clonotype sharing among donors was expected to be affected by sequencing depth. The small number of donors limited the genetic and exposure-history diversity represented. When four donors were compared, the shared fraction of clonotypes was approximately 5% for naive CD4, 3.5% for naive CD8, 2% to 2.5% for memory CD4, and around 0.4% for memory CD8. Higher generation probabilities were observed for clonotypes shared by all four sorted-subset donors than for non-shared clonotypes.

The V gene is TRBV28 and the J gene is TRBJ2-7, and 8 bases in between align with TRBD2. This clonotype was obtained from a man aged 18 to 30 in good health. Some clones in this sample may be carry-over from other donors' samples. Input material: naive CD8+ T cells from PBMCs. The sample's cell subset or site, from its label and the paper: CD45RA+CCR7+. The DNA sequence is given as TGTGCCAGCTGCGGGGGGTCCCGATGTTACGAGCAGTACTTC. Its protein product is CASCGGSRCYEQYF.